The sequence of this T cell receptor beta chain was determined in a study of beta chain features in type 1 diabetes. The CDR3 loop spans 11 amino acids. Trimming pared 0 bases from V and 3 bases from J, leaving 1 base between. Germline V gene sequence: CDR1 SGHTS, CDR2 YDEGEE. Findings of the study overall: Researchers reported that naive, central memory and Treg TCRB repertoires appeared more similar in patients than in healthy donors.

This clone was seen a few times. The antigen is undetermined. cDNA synthesis used the whole RNA isolate, giving expressed TCRB sequences. Here immunoSEQ multiplex PCR was the method, and the copy in TCRdb shows in-frame clones only, minus some. The sample has 860,000 or so clones, under 20% seen once. The receptor was derived from a woman in her late teens or twenties in good health. This chain connects TRBV5-8 to TRBJ2-7; D is uncertain. The sequenced material came from naive CD4+ T cells from blood. The CDR3 nucleotides read TGTGCCAGCAGCTTGGTCTACGAGCAGTACTTC. Its protein is CASSLVYEQYF.